This T cell receptor (beta chain) was captured in a study of blood T cell repertoires in COVID-19. This CDR3 region has 15 residues. V was clipped by 0 bases and J by 3 bases, with 11 bases between them. Per the germline V gene, CDR1 is LGHNA and CDR2 is YNFKEQ. Only in-frame clones appear in the TCRdb table, and some are missing; sequencing was by immunoSEQ multiplex PCR. The table has about 180,000 clones, about 83% seen once; the top ten hold about 1.6%. This clone was detected once. The rearrangement joins TRBV4-2 to TRBJ1-2; D ambiguous. This sequence was found in a human donor in a cohort sampled during active COVID-19. Sample: peripheral blood. The CDR3 bases are TGTGCCAGCAGCCAAGATCTTTCAGGTGACTATGGCTACACCTTC. This translates into CASSQDLSGDYGYTF.